This T cell receptor (beta chain) was retrieved from a study of identical twins. There are many counts of this clonotype. This CDR3 contains 14 residues. V was trimmed by 1 base and J by 2 bases, leaving 9 bases between them. The V gene's germline CDR1 is SGHVS and CDR2 FNYEAQ. TCRdb reanalysed the 5' RACE reads using MiXCR and keeps one entry per CDR3 protein. The repertoire holds some 760,000 distinct CDR3 sequences, with around a sixth as singletons. The sample was also linked to a second study, of T cells expressing NK-cell markers.

This TCR was sampled from a woman in her late teens or twenties in good health. V and J are TRBV7-6 and TRBJ2-7; no firm D call. The sample taken for sequencing was PBMCs. For the CDR3, the DNA is TGTGCCAGCAGCTTAGGGGCAGCGACCTACGAGCAGTACTTC. Its translation is CASSLGAATYEQYF.